What follows are 24 T cell receptor beta chains derived from one specimen sequenced in a study of blood T cell repertoires in COVID-19. The table came from immunoSEQ multiplex PCR; TCRdb's copy has only in-frame clones and leaves some out. Found here are around 150,000 clones, approximately 87% of them singletons; the top ten hold roughly 4%. Sequencing used peripheral blood. These receptors were obtained from a woman between 40 and 55 years old with acute or convalescent COVID-19.

The V and J genes are TRBV7-9 and TRBJ1-2, with D tentatively TRBD1 (6 bases). CDR1 and CDR2 (germline): SEHNR, FQNEAQ (reference sequence). The CDR3 totals 16 residues. The V gene lost 6 bases and the J gene lost 6 bases, with 23 bases spanning the gap. Here the CDR3 DNA reads TGTGCCAGCAGGTTCGGGGACGGCAGGGGCGTAGATGGCTACACCTTC. Its translation: CASRFGDGRGVDGYTF.

The count of this clone is one. The gene calls are TRBV9 and TRBJ1-3; TRBD1 matches at 7 bases. CDR1 and CDR2 from the germline V gene are SGDLS and YYNGEE. The J segment lost 3 bases and the V segment lost 0 bases, leaving 3 bases of the junction unmatched. The CDR3 consists of 15 residues. The CDR3 reads CASSVGQGGGNTIYF. The CDR3, as DNA: TGTGCCAGCAGCGTAGGGCAGGGGGGTGGAAACACCATATATTTT. The entire variable domain, with the rest obtained from reference TRBV9 and TRBJ1-3, is as follows: DSGVTQTPKHLITATGQRVTLRCSPRSGDLSVYWYQQSLDQGLQFLIQYYNGEERAKGNILERFSAQQFPDLHSELNLSSLELGDSALYFCASSVGQGGGNTIYFGEGSWLTVV.

The chain has TRBV19 and TRBJ2-1; 10 nucleotides align to TRBD2. The trim removed 1 base at V and 4 bases at J, leaving 4 bases unmatched. Germline CDR1 and CDR2: LNHDA and SQIVND (reference sequence). The CDR3 is made up of 16 amino acids. The CDR3 sequence: CASSIVAGGIYNEQFF. The DNA of the CDR3 is TGTGCCAGTAGTATAGTAGCGGGAGGTATTTACAATGAGCAGTTCTTC. Full variable domain (remainder filled in from reference TRBV19 and TRBJ2-1): DGGITQSPKYLFRKEGQNVTLSCEQNLNHDAMYWYRQDPGQGLRLIYYSQIVNDFQKGDIAEGYSVSREKKESFPLTVTSAQKNPTAFYLCASSIVAGGIYNEQFFGPGTRLTVL.

This chain joins TRBV7-9 and TRBJ2-5; a weak D match, TRBD2 (6 bases). The CDR3 is 14 residues long. CDR1 and CDR2 from the germline V gene are SEHNR and FQNEAQ (reference sequence). The germline V and J ends were trimmed by 5 bases and 2 bases, with 12 bases remaining between them. The CDR3 DNA follows: TGTGCCAGCAGCCCAACGGCGGGACAAGAGACCCAGTACTTC. Amino acids: CASSPTAGQETQYF.

This clone has a single count. The CDR3 region is CASSEARGNQPQHF. DNA of the CDR3: TGTGCCAGCAGCGAAGCTAGAGGTAATCAGCCCCAGCATTTT. V is TRBV7-3 and J is TRBJ1-5; no clear D. The CDR3 runs 14 residues. Per the germline V gene, CDR1 is SGHTA and CDR2 is FQGTGA. Trimming pared 5 bases from V and 4 bases from J, leaving 12 bases between.

Here the CDR3 reads CASSEAGGRHTEAFF. The CDR3 DNA reads TGTGCCAGCAGCGAGGCAGGGGGCCGGCACACTGAAGCTTTCTTT. The rearrangement joins TRBV7-3 to TRBJ1-1; 8 nucleotides line up with TRBD1. The V gene's germline CDR1 is SGHTA and CDR2 FQGTGA. CDR3 length: 15 amino acids. V dropped 5 bases and J dropped 3; count of bases not matched to a gene: 8.

The chain is built from TRBV2 and TRBJ1-1; 7 bases align to TRBD1. CDR1 and CDR2 from the germline V gene are SNHLY and FYNNEI. V lost 5 bases and J lost 8; bases outside the gene matches: 8. The CDR3 has 13 amino acids. CDR3 residues: CASSIFGTDEAFF. The DNA for the CDR3 is TGTGCCAGCAGTATATTCGGGACAGACGAAGCTTTCTTT.

This CDR3 reads CASSYSYGTGNNQPQHF. The DNA for the CDR3 is TGTGCCAGCAGTTACTCCTACGGGACAGGGAACAATCAGCCCCAGCATTTT. The chain is built from TRBV6-2 or TRBV6-3 and TRBJ1-5; TRBD1 matches 9 bases. Per the germline V gene, CDR1 is MNHEY and CDR2 is SVGEGT. CDR3 size: 17 residues. J lost 3 bases, V lost 0 bases, and 6 bases had no gene match.

This sequence joins TRBV30 and TRBJ1-4, with D tentatively TRBD1 (6 bases). Germline CDR1 and CDR2: GTSNPN and SVGIG (reference sequence). Deletions cut 5 bases from V and 0 bases from J, with 13 bases between. This CDR3 is 15 amino acids long. The CDR3 DNA reads as TGTGCCTGGCGGCGGACAGAAGCAACTAATGAAAAACTGTTTTTT. This codes for CAWRRTEATNEKLFF. Based on the CDR3 plus reference TRBV30 and TRBJ1-4, the full variable domain is SQTIHQWPATLVQPVGSPLSLECTVEGTSNPNLYWYRQAAGRGLQLLFYSVGIGQISSEVPQNLSASRPQDRQFILSSKKLLLSDSGFYLCAWRRTEATNEKLFFGSGTQLSVL.

The V call is TRBV6-2 or TRBV6-3, the J call TRBJ2-2, with D tentatively TRBD1 (7 bases). The ends were cut back, 0 bases at V and 5 bases at J, with 10 bases in the middle. The CDR3 covers 15 residues. Germline CDR1 is MNHEY and CDR2 is SVGEGT. The CDR3: CASSYSTGRTGELFF. The CDR3 nucleotides are TGTGCCAGCAGTTACTCGACAGGGAGGACCGGGGAGCTGTTTTTT.

V is TRBV7-3 and J is TRBJ1-6; D gene ambiguous. This CDR3 is built from 18 residues. V lost 0 bases and J lost 0, with 12 bases in between. The germline CDR1 and CDR2 sequences are SGHTA and FQGTGA. This CDR3 is CASSLTGGPSSYNSPLHF. For the CDR3, the DNA is TGTGCCAGCAGCTTAACGGGCGGGCCGAGCTCCTATAATTCACCCCTCCACTTT.

This chain links TRBV16 with TRBJ2-5; 7 bases are shared with TRBD1. The CDR3 extends over 15 amino acids. Germline V gives CDR1 KGHSY, CDR2 FQNENV. V trimming: 0 bases; J trimming: 5 bases; junction bases outside the gene matches: 6. The CDR3 is CASSQSRGRVETQYF. The CDR3 nucleotides are TGTGCCAGCAGCCAATCTAGGGGGCGCGTGGAGACCCAGTACTTC. Filled out from reference TRBV16 and TRBJ2-5, the complete variable domain reads GEEVAQTPKHLVRGEGQKAKLYCAPIKGHSYVFWYQQVLKNEFKFLISFQNENVFDETGMPKERFSAKCLPNSPCSLEIQATKLEDSAVYFCASSQSRGRVETQYFGPGTRLLVL.

This chain links TRBV7-9 with TRBJ1-2; D is undetermined. In germline, CDR1 is SEHNR, CDR2 FQNEAQ (reference sequence). V shed 4 bases and J shed 3 bases, with 15 bases lying between them. CDR3 size: 15 residues. The CDR3 reads CASSSPRPDYYGYTF. The CDR3, as DNA: TGTGCCAGCAGCTCCCCTAGACCCGACTACTATGGCTACACCTTC.

This chain links TRBV18 with TRBJ1-2; no definite D call. Germline loops: CDR1 KGHSH, CDR2 LQKENI. The CDR3 has 13 residues. V lost 2 bases, J lost 8 bases, and 12 bases lay in between. In DNA, the CDR3 is TGTGCCAGCTCACCAGAGTGGAGCATGGGCTACACCTTC. It translates to CASSPEWSMGYTF.

The V and J genes are TRBV2 and TRBJ1-1, with TRBD1 as a possible D gene (5 bases). Trimming shortened V by 4 bases and J by 5 bases, and 11 bases separated the two germline ends. The CDR3 contains 13 residues. The germline CDR1 and CDR2 sequences are SNHLY and FYNNEI. This CDR3 is CASSVVRVTEAFF. CDR3 bases: TGTGCCAGCAGTGTTGTCAGGGTTACTGAAGCTTTCTTT.

The chain employs TRBV9 and TRBJ2-2, with TRBD2 matching over 13 bases. The germline V gene has CDR1 SGDLS and CDR2 YYNGEE. The CDR3 is 17 residues long. Losses at the gene ends were 1 base for V and 4 bases for J; bases not matched to a gene: 4. CDR3 in DNA: TGTGCCAGCAGCGTAACTAGCGGGGGGGCCATCACCGGGGAGCTGTTTTTT. Translating gives CASSVTSGGAITGELFF. Supplemented by reference TRBV9 and TRBJ2-2, the full variable domain reads DSGVTQTPKHLITATGQRVTLRCSPRSGDLSVYWYQQSLDQGLQFLIQYYNGEERAKGNILERFSAQQFPDLHSELNLSSLELGDSALYFCASSVTSGGAITGELFFGEGSRLTVL.

The CDR3 loop reads CATSDPGQGQPQHF. Here the CDR3 DNA reads TGTGCCACCAGTGATCCAGGACAGGGTCAGCCCCAGCATTTT. The V gene is TRBV24-1, the J gene TRBJ1-5; 8 nucleotides align to TRBD1. The V segment lost 3 bases and the J segment 6 bases; nucleotides outside the gene matches: 3. Per germline, CDR1 KGHDR and CDR2 SFDVKD. This CDR3 spans 14 amino acids.

The sample holds a few counts of this clone. The genes are TRBV4-3 and TRBJ2-2, with TRBD2 matching over 7 bases. This CDR3 has 17 amino acids. The V segment lost 0 bases and the J segment 4 bases; nucleotides outside the gene matches: 8. The V gene's germline CDR1 is LGHNA and CDR2 YSLEER. As DNA, the CDR3 is TGCGCCAGCAGCCAAGACCGGCGGCTAGCGGTCACCGGGGAGCTGTTTTTT. It yields the protein CASSQDRRLAVTGELFF.

The chain has TRBV12-5 and TRBJ2-6; TRBD1 matches 7 bases. This CDR3 has 16 amino acids. Unmatched junction bases numbered 14, after V lost 11 bases and J lost 4 bases. Germline V CDR1 and CDR2: LGHNT, FRNRAP. The CDR3 is CALLRDSPPGANVLTF. In DNA form, the CDR3 reads TGTGCTCTCCTCCGGGACAGCCCCCCGGGGGCCAACGTCCTGACTTTC.

CDR3 DNA sequence: TGCGCCAGCGGAGAACAGGGGGCGAGTGGGGGCTACACCTTC. Amino acids: CASGEQGASGGYTF. The gene calls are TRBV4-3 and TRBJ1-2; 9 positions match TRBD1. CDR1 and CDR2 (germline): LGHNA, YSLEER. The V segment lost 8 bases and the J segment 8 bases; nucleotides outside the gene matches: 12. The CDR3 length is 14 residues.

The rearrangement links TRBV5-6 to TRBJ1-4; the D gene is possibly TRBD1 (6 bases). The CDR3 runs to 17 residues. From germline, CDR1 is SGHDT and CDR2 YYEEEE. V was cut by 0 bases and J by 8 bases, with 20 bases left in between. This CDR3 is CASSLDHQRDGGEKLFF. The CDR3 DNA follows: TGTGCCAGCAGCTTGGACCACCAGCGAGATGGGGGCGAAAAACTGTTTTTT.

This rearrangement joins TRBV30 to TRBJ1-2, with 7 bases aligning to TRBD1. With V trimmed by 3 bases and J by 5 bases, 3 bases remained unmatched. Germline V gives CDR1 GTSNPN, CDR2 SVGIG (reference sequence). The CDR3 consists of 12 residues. The CDR3 is CAWSRQGYGYTF. The CDR3 DNA is TGTGCCTGGAGCCGACAGGGATATGGCTACACCTTC.

V gene TRBV5-1 combines with J gene TRBJ1-4, with 7 bases aligning to TRBD1. The CDR3 runs to 15 residues. Germline lookup yields CDR1 SGHRS and CDR2 YFSETQ. The V gene end was trimmed by 4 bases and the J gene end by 6 bases; junction bases not matched to a gene: 9. CDR3 bases: TGCGCCAGCAGCCCTCGGACAGGACAGGATGAAAAACTGTTTTTT. The encoded protein is CASSPRTGQDEKLFF.

This rearrangement joins TRBV20-1 to TRBJ1-1, with a possible D match to TRBD1 (5 bases). The length of the CDR3 is 15 residues. The V end lost 3 bases, the J end lost 3 bases, and 17 bases lay between the germline ends. The germline CDR1 and CDR2 sequences are DFQATT and SNEGSKA (reference sequence). The CDR3 reads CSASAAGVGDTEAFF. The CDR3 DNA is TGCAGTGCTAGTGCAGCGGGGGTAGGGGACACTGAAGCTTTCTTT.